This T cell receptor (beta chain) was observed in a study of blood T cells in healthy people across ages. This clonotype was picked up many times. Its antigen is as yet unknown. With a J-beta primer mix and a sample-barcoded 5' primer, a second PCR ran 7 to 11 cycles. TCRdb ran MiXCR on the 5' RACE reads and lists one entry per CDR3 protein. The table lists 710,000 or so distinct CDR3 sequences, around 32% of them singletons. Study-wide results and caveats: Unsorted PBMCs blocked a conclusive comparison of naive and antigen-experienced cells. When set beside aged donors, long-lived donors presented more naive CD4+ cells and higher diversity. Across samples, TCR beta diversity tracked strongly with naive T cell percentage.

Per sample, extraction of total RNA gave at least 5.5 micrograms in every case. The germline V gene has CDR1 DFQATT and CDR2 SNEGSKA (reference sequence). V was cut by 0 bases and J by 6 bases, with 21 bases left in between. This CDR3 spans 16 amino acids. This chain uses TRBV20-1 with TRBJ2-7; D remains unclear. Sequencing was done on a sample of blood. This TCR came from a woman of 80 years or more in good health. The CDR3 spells CSARDGSDRVLGEQYF. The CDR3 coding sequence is TGCAGTGCTAGAGACGGAAGCGACCGGGTTTTGGGCGAGCAGTACTTC.